These T cell receptor beta chains were read from a single sample in a study of T cell repertoires in cytomegalovirus infection. Their target antigens are unknown. Each CDR3 protein gets one entry after TCRdb re-called the reads with MiXCR. The sample lists hundreds of thousands of distinct CDR3 sequences, under 55% occurring once. The sample here was cultured PBMCs, taken from culture after CMV antigen stimulation. Receptor source: a human donor in good health (CMV status not recorded). Some clones in this sample may be carry-over from other donors' samples. Each CDR3 is given without its conserved first and last residue.

J: TRBJ1-1; V: TRBV6-2/TRBV6-3; CDR3: ASSYMGRMNTEAF
J: TRBJ2-4; V: TRBV2; CDR3: ASSEQRYTKNIQY
J: TRBJ1-3; V: TRBV5-1; CDR3: ASAPRLYSGNTIY
J: TRBJ1-5; V: TRBV7-8; CDR3: ASSLEARSNQPQH
J: TRBJ1-5; V: TRBV6-1; CDR3: ASSPWGQPNQPQH
J: TRBJ1-1; V: TRBV25-1; CDR3: ASSPNKNTEAF
J: TRBJ2-7; V: TRBV7-6; CDR3: ASSLEPGSEQY
J: TRBJ1-2; V: TRBV6-6; CDR3: ASSYSVVSYT
J: TRBJ2-4; V: TRBV28; CDR3: ASSLRRGPQNIQY
J: TRBJ2-7; V: TRBV6-1; CDR3: ASSTPTGVTIRAVGEQY
J: TRBJ2-4; V: TRBV7-2; CDR3: ASSLGRSSNIQY
J: TRBJ1-2; V: TRBV30; CDR3: AWVTERNYGYT
J: TRBJ2-1; V: TRBV7-6; CDR3: ASSSYRGEVAYNEQF
J: TRBJ1-5; V: TRBV20-1; CDR3: SAKGRYSNQPQH
J: TRBJ2-5; V: TRBV7-9; CDR3: ASSLTRAETQY
J: TRBJ2-7; V: TRBV7-6; CDR3: ASSPPGVYEQY
J: TRBJ2-1; V: TRBV7-8; CDR3: ASTLRASGSSDEQF
J: TRBJ2-5; V: TRBV5-4; CDR3: ASSSRMGNPLGQETQY
J: TRBJ2-1; V: TRBV7-8; CDR3: ASGRGLAGGRWVRNEQF
J: TRBJ2-5; V: TRBV20-1; CDR3: SGAGEETQY
J: TRBJ2-7; V: TRBV7-8; CDR3: ASSLGEVNSYEQY
J: TRBJ1-1; V: TRBV28; CDR3: ASSFVYGDTEAF
J: TRBJ2-3; V: TRBV25-1; CDR3: ASSDERELDTQY
J: TRBJ2-5; V: TRBV7-2; CDR3: ASSPSWGPETQY
J: TRBJ1-2; V: TRBV7-4; CDR3: AGRGGGYGYT
J: TRBJ2-3; V: TRBV7-8; CDR3: ASRPTSGGADTQY
J: TRBJ2-1; V: TRBV7-8; CDR3: ASSPTGLAVYNEQF
J: TRBJ2-7; V: TRBV12-5; CDR3: ASGLVLSRVSDEQY
J: TRBJ1-4; V: TRBV7-8; CDR3: ASSFEYRGVTNEKLF
J: TRBJ2-7; V: TRBV7-2; CDR3: ASSLGGTGGYEQY
J: TRBJ2-1; V: TRBV6-6; CDR3: ASSYDGNEQF
J: TRBJ1-5; V: TRBV6-1; CDR3: ASSEGRRQPQH
J: TRBJ1-2; V: TRBV6-1; CDR3: ASSEPYGYT
J: TRBJ2-1; V: TRBV20-1; CDR3: SASGLAVSSSYNEQF
J: TRBJ2-2; V: TRBV7-2; CDR3: ASSLMRAGSSGELF
J: TRBJ1-5; V: TRBV6-8; CDR3: ASSKRQGVEPQH
J: TRBJ2-2; V: TRBV5-5; CDR3: ASSHTPYRDNTGELF
J: TRBJ2-5; V: TRBV7-2; CDR3: ASSLGVVQETQY
J: TRBJ1-2; V: TRBV7-2; CDR3: ASSHRTDYGYT
J: TRBJ1-1; V: TRBV15; CDR3: ATSRDLSIVEAF
J: TRBJ2-2; V: TRBV6-8; CDR3: ATWRGPTGELF
J: TRBJ2-7; V: TRBV6-6; CDR3: ASSYGDNPYEQY
J: TRBJ2-3; V: TRBV27; CDR3: ASGLAYSTDTQY
J: TRBJ2-1; V: TRBV20-1; CDR3: SALTSGIKYEQF
J: TRBJ2-3; V: TRBV7-9; CDR3: AGNLAGGPDTQY
J: TRBJ2-7; V: TRBV6-5; CDR3: ASSYLGQGANEQY
J: TRBJ2-5; V: TRBV7-9; CDR3: ASSSRGSPQETQY
J: TRBJ1-1; V: TRBV27; CDR3: ASSPSGQGSF
J: TRBJ1-3; V: TRBV4-1; CDR3: ASSQLPFGTNRNTIY
J: TRBJ2-1; V: TRBV5-1; CDR3: ASSLGATSGRLANEQF
J: TRBJ2-5; V: TRBV27; CDR3: ASSPYYIQETQY
J: TRBJ2-1; V: TRBV3-1; CDR3: ASNRQGLVNEQF
J: TRBJ1-2; V: TRBV7-2; CDR3: ASSLVRRGRYGYT
J: TRBJ2-1; V: TRBV11-2; CDR3: ASSYTQLAGVDEQF
J: TRBJ2-3; V: TRBV7-6; CDR3: ASSFAGQDTQY
J: TRBJ2-4; V: TRBV7-2; CDR3: ASSLSLINIQY
J: TRBJ2-7; V: TRBV5-1; CDR3: ASSLDWPQAAYEQY
J: TRBJ1-4; V: TRBV15; CDR3: ATSSEFGGEKLF
J: TRBJ1-3; V: TRBV2; CDR3: ASHRSSGNTIY